This TCR beta chain was recorded in a study of blood T cell repertoires in COVID-19. About the research overall: COVID-19 samples from acute and convalescent phases originated in the United States, Italy and Spain.

The study recruited people aged about 18 to 90 years across roughly 23 US areas. This CDR3 contains 17 residues. V lost 4 bases and J lost 11, with 24 bases in between. Germline V gives CDR1 MGHRA, CDR2 YSYEKL. The protocol was immunoSEQ multiplex PCR, while the TCRdb copy is restricted to in-frame clones and leaves out a portion. Found here are nearly 250,000 clones, over 75% of them singletons; the top ten hold over 7.5%. The chain is built from TRBV4-1 and TRBJ1-6; D is possibly TRBD1 (6 bases). Material: PBMCs or T cells enriched from blood (not recorded which). This sequence originates from a woman aged 45-60 years with acute COVID-19. The CDR3 DNA reads as TGCGCCAGCAGCCCCAAACGGGACACGTTGATCGGTCCACCCCTCCACTTT. Protein product: CASSPKRDTLIGPPLHF.